These 11 T cell receptor beta chains were sequenced from one sample in a study of blood T cell repertoires in COVID-19. The repertoire was sequenced with immunoSEQ multiplex PCR; TCRdb's copy has only in-frame clones and lacks some. Of around 150,000 clones listed, around 87% are singletons. Sequenced sample: peripheral blood. The receptors come from a woman aged 55 to 70 with active or convalescent COVID-19.

V usage is TRBV7-9 and J usage is TRBJ2-7, with 10 bases aligning to TRBD1. The CDR3 runs to 16 residues. Trimming cost V 2 bases and J 6 bases; bases outside gene matches: 10. CDR1 and CDR2 from the germline V gene are SEHNR and FQNEAQ (reference sequence). For the CDR3, the DNA is TGTGCCAGCAGCTTATTTCCGGGACAGGGGATATCCGAGCAGTACTTC. It codes for CASSLFPGQGISEQYF.

This clone has just one count. This sequence joins TRBV11-2 and TRBJ1-4, with TRBD1 identical over 9 bases. CDR3 length equals 15 residues. Germline V gene sequence: CDR1 SGHAT, CDR2 FQNNGV. After removal of 5 bases from V and 3 bases from J, the junction contained 4 bases not matched to a gene. The CDR3 region has the DNA TGTGCCAGCAGCCTACAGGGGGCGTCTAATGAAAAACTGTTTTTT. Its protein is CASSLQGASNEKLFF.

The chain joins TRBV19 to TRBJ1-2; D gene uncertain. From germline, CDR1 is LNHDA and CDR2 SQIVND (reference sequence). The CDR3 is made up of 12 amino acids. The germline V and J ends were trimmed by 7 bases and 8 bases, with 14 bases remaining between them. The chain's CDR3 is CASTPSSGGYTF. CDR3 nucleotides: TGTGCCAGTACCCCTTCCTCCGGGGGCTACACCTTC.

This clone was counted once. The chain is built from TRBV12-3 or TRBV12-4 and TRBJ1-1; possibly TRBD1 for D (5 bases). CDR3 length equals 12 residues. V shed 5 bases and J shed 10 bases, with 14 bases lying between them. CDR3 region: CASSPGPAGAFF. CDR3 in DNA: TGTGCCAGCAGTCCGGGGCCAGCGGGAGCTTTCTTT.

The chain couples TRBV2 to TRBJ1-1, with a tentative D call TRBD1 (6 bases). The germline CDR1 and CDR2 sequences are SNHLY and FYNNEI. With 7 bases removed from V and 2 bases from J, the gap between germline ends came to 11 bases. The CDR3 is 13 amino acids. The CDR3 region is CASTGQRNTEAFF. In DNA form, the CDR3 reads TGTGCCAGCACGGGACAACGCAACACTGAAGCTTTCTTT.

The V and J genes are TRBV2 and TRBJ2-5; TRBD1 agrees at 7 bases. Germline V lookup: CDR1 SNHLY, CDR2 FYNNEI. The CDR3 has 14 amino acids. After removal of 3 bases from V and 2 bases from J, the junction contained 3 bases not matched to a gene. This CDR3 reads CASSEVGQQETQYF. The CDR3 DNA is TGTGCCAGCAGTGAGGTGGGACAGCAAGAGACCCAGTACTTC.

The CDR3 DNA reads TGTGCCAGCAGCGTAGGTGGACAGGGTGAAAAACTGTTTTTT. Protein sequence: CASSVGGQGEKLFF. The V gene is TRBV9, the J gene TRBJ1-4; 8 nucleotides align to TRBD1. Germline-derived CDR1 and CDR2 are SGDLS and YYNGEE. The V and J ends lost 0 bases and 7 bases, in that order; junction bases with no gene match: 2. The CDR3 totals 14 residues.

This clone has a single count. The chain recombines TRBV11-2 with TRBJ2-5, with 11 bases matching TRBD1. The CDR3 has 14 amino acids. Unmatched junction bases numbered 0, after V lost 4 bases and J lost 2 bases. Germline CDR1 and CDR2: SGHAT and FQNNGV. In DNA form, the CDR3 reads TGTGCCAGCAGCTGGGACAGGGGGCAAGAGACCCAGTACTTC. Translation gives CASSWDRGQETQYF. The full variable domain, rest sourced from reference TRBV11-2 and TRBJ2-5, is EAGVAQSPRYKIIEKRQSVAFWCNPISGHATLYWYQQILGQGPKLLIQFQNNGVVDDSQLPKDRFSAERLKGVDSTLKIQPAKLEDSAVYLCASSWDRGQETQYFGPGTRLLVL.

This rearrangement joins TRBV29-1 to TRBJ1-4; D might be TRBD1 (5 bases). The CDR3 length is 13 residues. CDR1 and CDR2 (germline): SQVTM, ANQGSEA. The germline V and J ends were trimmed by 7 bases and 5 bases, with 14 bases remaining between them. The CDR3 coding sequence is TGCAGCGCTATGACAGTCTACAATGAAAAACTGTTTTTT. It is translated as CSAMTVYNEKLFF.

The V call is TRBV11-2, the J call TRBJ1-2, with D perhaps TRBD1 (6 bases). Trimming removed 2 bases at V and 7 bases at J, with 11 bases between. The CDR3 sequence is 13 residues long. Germline loops: CDR1 SGHAT, CDR2 FQNNGV. CDR3 amino acids: CASSLSTGSGYTF. In DNA, the CDR3 is TGTGCCAGCAGCTTAAGCACAGGGTCTGGCTACACCTTC. Full variable domain (outside the CDR3, taken from reference TRBV11-2 and TRBJ1-2): EAGVAQSPRYKIIEKRQSVAFWCNPISGHATLYWYQQILGQGPKLLIQFQNNGVVDDSQLPKDRFSAERLKGVDSTLKIQPAKLEDSAVYLCASSLSTGSGYTFGSGTRLTVV.

This clone was detected only once. The rearrangement joins TRBV2 to TRBJ1-6; 7 positions match TRBD1. Trimming at V came to 6 bases and at J to 5 bases, leaving 7 bases not matched to a gene. The CDR3 extends over 15 amino acids. CDR1 SNHLY and CDR2 FYNNEI come from the germline V gene. The CDR3 protein is CASSLQGPDNSPLHF. CDR3 sequence (DNA): TGTGCCAGCAGCTTACAGGGGCCCGATAATTCACCCCTCCACTTT.